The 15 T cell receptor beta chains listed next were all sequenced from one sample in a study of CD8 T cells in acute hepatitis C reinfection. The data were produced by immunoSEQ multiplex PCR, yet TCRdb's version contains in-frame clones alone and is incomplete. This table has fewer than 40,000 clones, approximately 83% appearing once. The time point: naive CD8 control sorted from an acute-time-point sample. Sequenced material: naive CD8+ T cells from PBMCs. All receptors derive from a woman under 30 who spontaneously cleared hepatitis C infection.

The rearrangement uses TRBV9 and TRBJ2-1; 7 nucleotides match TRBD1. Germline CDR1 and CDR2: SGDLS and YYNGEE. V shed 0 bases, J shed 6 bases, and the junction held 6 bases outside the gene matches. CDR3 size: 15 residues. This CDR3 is CASSVGTGLTNEQFF. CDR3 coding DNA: TGTGCCAGCAGCGTAGGGACAGGTTTGACCAATGAGCAGTTCTTC.

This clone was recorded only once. CDR3 bases: TGTGCCAGCAGCGTAGATAGGGGTAATGAAAAACTGTTTTTT. This gives the protein CASSVDRGNEKLFF. V and J are TRBV9 and TRBJ1-4; weak D call: TRBD1 (5 bases). CDR1 and CDR2 (germline): SGDLS, YYNGEE. The CDR3 spans 14 residues. V was clipped by 0 bases and J by 4 bases, with 7 bases between them.

CDR3 sequence (DNA): TGTGCCAGCAGCTTGAGTCCGGGACAGTATGAAAAACTGTTTTTT. Protein product: CASSLSPGQYEKLFF. The rearrangement uses TRBV5-4 and TRBJ1-4, with 7 nucleotides matching TRBD1. V lost 1 base to trimming and J lost 6 bases; unmatched junction nucleotides: 6. CDR1 and CDR2 (germline): SGHNT, YYREEE (reference sequence). This CDR3 has 15 amino acids.

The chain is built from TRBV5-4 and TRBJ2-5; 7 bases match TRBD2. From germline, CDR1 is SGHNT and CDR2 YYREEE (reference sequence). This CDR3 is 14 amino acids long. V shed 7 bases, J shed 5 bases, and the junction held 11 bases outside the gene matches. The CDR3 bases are TGTGCCAGCCGCCATATGGGGGGAGGGGAGACCCAGTACTTC. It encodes CASRHMGGGETQYF.

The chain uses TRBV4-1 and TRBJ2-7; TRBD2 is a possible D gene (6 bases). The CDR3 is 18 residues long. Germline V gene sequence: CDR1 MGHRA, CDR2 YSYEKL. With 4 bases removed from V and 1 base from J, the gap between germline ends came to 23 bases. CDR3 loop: CASSPTAGGAEGSYEQYF. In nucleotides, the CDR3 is TGCGCCAGCAGCCCAACCGCCGGTGGGGCGGAGGGATCCTACGAGCAGTACTTC.

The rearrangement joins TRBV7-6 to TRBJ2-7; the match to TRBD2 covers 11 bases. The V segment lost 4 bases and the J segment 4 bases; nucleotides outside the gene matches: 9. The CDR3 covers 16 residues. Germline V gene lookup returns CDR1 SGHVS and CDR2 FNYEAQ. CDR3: CASSSASGTSGYEQYF. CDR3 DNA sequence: TGTGCCAGCAGCTCCGCCTCCGGGACTAGCGGATACGAGCAGTACTTC.

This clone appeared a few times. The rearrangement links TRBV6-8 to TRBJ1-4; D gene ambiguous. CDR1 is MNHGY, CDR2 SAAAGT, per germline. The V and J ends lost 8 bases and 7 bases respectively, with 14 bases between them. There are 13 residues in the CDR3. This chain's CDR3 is CASRKPRGEKLFF. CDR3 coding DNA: TGTGCCAGCCGAAAGCCACGGGGTGAAAAACTGTTTTTT.

CDR3 residues: CASSSKRPGQIQETQYF. The CDR3 DNA is TGTGCCAGCAGTTCCAAAAGGCCGGGACAGATACAAGAGACCCAGTACTTC. The gene calls are TRBV7-8 and TRBJ2-5, with 7 bases lining up with TRBD1. The ends lost 6 bases at V and 2 bases at J; junction bases unmatched: 15. CDR3 length: 17 amino acids. CDR1 and CDR2 (germline): SGHVS, FQNEAQ.

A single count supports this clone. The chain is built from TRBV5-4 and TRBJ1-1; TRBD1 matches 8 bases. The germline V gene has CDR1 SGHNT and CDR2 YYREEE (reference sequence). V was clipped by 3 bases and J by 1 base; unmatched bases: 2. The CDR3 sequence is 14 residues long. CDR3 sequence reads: CASSYRGSNTEAFF. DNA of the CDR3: TGTGCCAGCAGCTACAGGGGGTCGAACACTGAAGCTTTCTTT.

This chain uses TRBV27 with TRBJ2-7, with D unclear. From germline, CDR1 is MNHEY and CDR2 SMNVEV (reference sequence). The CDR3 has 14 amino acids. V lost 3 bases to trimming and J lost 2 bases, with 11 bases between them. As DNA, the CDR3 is TGTGCCAGCAGTTTGGGCGGAAGAACCTACGAGCAGTACTTC. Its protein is CASSLGGRTYEQYF.

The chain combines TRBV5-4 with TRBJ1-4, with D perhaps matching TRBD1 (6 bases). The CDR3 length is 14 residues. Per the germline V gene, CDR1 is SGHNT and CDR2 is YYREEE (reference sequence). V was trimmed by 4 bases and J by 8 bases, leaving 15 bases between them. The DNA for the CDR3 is TGTGCCAGCAGCGTGATGGGGGCGGAGGAAAAACTGTTTTTT. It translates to CASSVMGAEEKLFF.

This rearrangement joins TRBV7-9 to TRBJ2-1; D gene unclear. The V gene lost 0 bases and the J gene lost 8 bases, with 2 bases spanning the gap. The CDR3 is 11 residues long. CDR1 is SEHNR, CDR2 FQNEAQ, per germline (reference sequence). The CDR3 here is CASSLAHEQFF. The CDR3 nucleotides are TGTGCCAGCAGCTTAGCGCATGAGCAGTTCTTC.

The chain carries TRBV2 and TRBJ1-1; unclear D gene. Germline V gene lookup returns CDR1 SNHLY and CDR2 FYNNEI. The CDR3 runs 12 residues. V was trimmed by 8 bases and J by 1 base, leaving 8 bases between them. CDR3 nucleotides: TGTGCCAGCTTCGAAGGGAACACTGAAGCTTTCTTT. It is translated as CASFEGNTEAFF.

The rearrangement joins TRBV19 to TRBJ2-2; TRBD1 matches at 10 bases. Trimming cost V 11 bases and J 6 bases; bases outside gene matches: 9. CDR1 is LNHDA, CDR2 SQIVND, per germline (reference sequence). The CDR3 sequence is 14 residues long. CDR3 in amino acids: CASKGTGVAGELFF. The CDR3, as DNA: TGTGCCTCAAAAGGGACAGGGGTTGCCGGGGAGCTGTTTTTT.

This chain's CDR3 is CASSVGSGSYEQFF. CDR3 nucleotides: TGTGCCAGCAGCGTAGGTAGCGGGAGTTACGAGCAGTTCTTC. The gene calls are TRBV9 and TRBJ2-1, with 9 bases that match TRBD2. This CDR3 is 14 amino acids long. Per the germline V gene, CDR1 is SGDLS and CDR2 is YYNGEE. Trimming removed 0 bases from V and 10 bases from J; junction bases left unmatched: 5.